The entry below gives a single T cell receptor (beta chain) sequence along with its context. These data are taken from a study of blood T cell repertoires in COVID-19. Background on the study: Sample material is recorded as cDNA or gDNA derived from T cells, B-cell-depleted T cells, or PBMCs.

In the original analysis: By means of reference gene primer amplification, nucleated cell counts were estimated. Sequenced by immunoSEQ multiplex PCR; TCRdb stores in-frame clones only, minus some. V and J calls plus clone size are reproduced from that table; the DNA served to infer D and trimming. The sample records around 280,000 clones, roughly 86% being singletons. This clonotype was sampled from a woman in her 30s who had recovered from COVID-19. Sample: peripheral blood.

The DNA for the CDR3 is TGCGCCAGCAGCCAACCGACATCCATGAACACTGAAGCTTTCTTT. It is translated as CASSQPTSMNTEAFF. The chain recombines TRBV4-1 with TRBJ1-1; D not certain. The CDR3 runs 15 residues. Germline V lookup: CDR1 MGHRA, CDR2 YSYEKL. Trimming removed 2 bases at V and 0 bases at J, with 10 bases between.